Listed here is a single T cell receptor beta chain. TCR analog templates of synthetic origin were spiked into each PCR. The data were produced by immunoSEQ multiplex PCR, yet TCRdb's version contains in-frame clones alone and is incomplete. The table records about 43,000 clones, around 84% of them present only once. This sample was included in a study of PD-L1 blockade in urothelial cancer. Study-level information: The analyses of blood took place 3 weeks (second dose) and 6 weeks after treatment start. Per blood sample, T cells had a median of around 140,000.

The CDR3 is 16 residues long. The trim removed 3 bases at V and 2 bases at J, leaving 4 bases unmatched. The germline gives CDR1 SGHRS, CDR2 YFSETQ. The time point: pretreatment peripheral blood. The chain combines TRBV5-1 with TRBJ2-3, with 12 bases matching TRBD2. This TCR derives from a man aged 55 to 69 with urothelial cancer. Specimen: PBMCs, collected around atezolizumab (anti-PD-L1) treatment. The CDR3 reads CASSSWTSGATDTQYF. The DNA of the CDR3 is TGCGCCAGCAGCTCGTGGACTAGCGGGGCCACAGATACGCAGTATTTT.